This TCR beta chain came from a study of blood T cell repertoires in COVID-19 (dated by TCRdb to the early 2020s). A note on the overall study: The collaborator samples originated in the United States, Italy and Spain and spanned the acute and convalescent phases of COVID-19. The material from the prospective study consisted of cDNA or gDNA derived from T cells, B-cell-depleted T cells, or PBMCs. Deeply sampled blood TCRbeta repertoires from subjects exposed to, actively infected with, or recovered from COVID-19 were included in the dataset. The repertoires were made available in a free public database intended to serve as a resource for research on the immune response to SARS-CoV-2. The samples were drawn from two sources: the first 160 participants of the ongoing ImmuneRACE study, and 1,200 or so subjects contributed by 6 global collaborators. The sample metadata nearly always contained a de-identified subject ID, COVID-19 status, age in years and sex. Where available, HLA class I and class II types were obtained from metadata supplied by the sample provider rather than from assay-based typing.

Results and caveats for the whole study, not just this receptor: Clinical and demographic metadata were provided uncurated, with the amount varying by source and participant.

After removal of 3 bases from V and 3 bases from J, the junction retains 1 base not matched to a gene. Including the terminal cysteine and phenylalanine, the CDR3 comprises 14 residues. This entry keeps only the CDR3 DNA: 42 bases, framed from base 1. CDR1 and CDR2 are read off the germline V gene as MDHEN and SYDVKM. One collaborating source in Seattle enrolled patients during active infection and followed them longitudinally through the course of disease. The collaborating institutions used their own protocols to collect whole blood in K2EDTA tubes. Collaborator samples were shipped for TCRbeta analysis as frozen whole blood, isolated PBMCs, or DNA extracted from either sample type. In this sample, this clone turned up a few times. The antigen this receptor binds is unknown. Per-nucleotide qualities are absent, and no much larger clonotype sits a single base away. TCRbeta CDR3 regions were amplified from genomic DNA by means of the immunoSEQ Assay, a bias-controlled multiplex PCR. As for the authors' bioinformatics: The number of nucleated cells in each sample was estimated by amplification of reference gene primers within the assay. To quantify the absolute abundance of each unique TCRbeta CDR3 rearrangement, sequence reads were collapsed and filtered. Productive Simpson clonality was computed per sample as the square root of Simpson's diversity index over productive rearrangements. In its TCRdb copy, this immuneACCESS table keeps in-frame sequences only and misses some clones. Where compared with another copy, unresolved V genes explain less than half of these, and the others have no known cause. From that table come the V and J calls and clone size; the DNA was used to work out D and trimming. Present in this sample are over 55,000 clones, 83% of which were seen just once. The ten largest make up roughly 10% of the sample.

The sample consisted of peripheral blood. The sequence is built from TRBV28 and TRBJ1-2; a stretch of 10 junction bases matches TRBD1. The origin of this receptor is a man in his fifties with COVID-19, enrolled during active disease. The nucleotides are TGTGCCAGCAGTTTGGGACAGGGGTACTATGGCTACACCTTC. Its protein is CASSLGQGYYGYTF.